This TCR beta chain was identified during a study of blood T cell repertoires in COVID-19. Study-level background: There were acute and convalescent COVID-19 samples, and they came from the United States, Italy and Spain. The analysed material was cDNA or gDNA that came from T cells, B-cell-depleted T cells, or PBMCs.

The CDR3 spans 14 residues. V gave up 4 bases and J gave up 2 bases, with 10 bases separating them. CDR1 and CDR2 (germline): SGHKS, YYEKEE (reference sequence). As originally analysed: By means of reference gene primer amplification, nucleated cell counts were estimated. Repertoires were generated with immunoSEQ multiplex PCR, while TCRdb's copy carries only in-frame clones and drops some. D and trimming were read from the DNA, whereas the V and J calls and clone size are those reported in that table. The sample includes roughly 99,000 clones, around 74% of them seen just once. The source material was peripheral blood. The chain has TRBV5-5 and TRBJ2-1; D is perhaps TRBD2 (5 bases). The source of this sequence is an elderly woman with active or convalescent COVID-19. CDR3 in DNA: TGTGCCAGCAGCCTGTCGGGGACCTACAATGAGCAGTTCTTC. Protein: CASSLSGTYNEQFF.